Following are 6 T cell receptor beta chains from one sample sequenced in a study of T cells after somatic rescue of genetic block. Some clones are missing from TCRdb's copy, which holds only in-frame ones; the method was immunoSEQ multiplex PCR. The sample records 70,000 or so clones, under 95% being singletons. Sequencing used peripheral blood mononuclear cells (PBMCs). The receptors derive from a man aged 35-49 years.

The chain is built from TRBV15 and TRBJ2-4; TRBD1 might be the D (6 bases). CDR3 size: 16 residues. The germline CDR1 and CDR2 sequences are LNHNV and YYDKDF (reference sequence). V dropped 0 bases and J dropped 8 bases, with 17 bases sitting between them. The CDR3 nucleotides are TGTGCCACCAGCAGAGATCGAATTACAGGGACGTACATTCAGTACTTC. As protein: CATSRDRITGTYIQYF.

The rearrangement uses TRBV10-2 and TRBJ2-4; 9 bases line up with TRBD1. Germline V gene lookup returns CDR1 WSHSY and CDR2 SAAADI. This CDR3 is 14 amino acids long. Trimming cost V 0 bases and J 9 bases; bases outside gene matches: 3. This chain's CDR3 is CASSESGQGGIQYF. CDR3 nucleotides: TGCGCCAGCAGTGAGTCGGGACAGGGAGGCATTCAGTACTTC.

The V call is TRBV4-3, the J call TRBJ2-1; 11 bases match TRBD2. Germline CDR1 and CDR2: LGHNA and YSLEER. V lost 3 bases and J lost 3; bases outside the gene matches: 4. The CDR3 runs to 16 residues. CDR3 nucleotide sequence: TGCGCCAGCAGCCATACCCTAGCGGGAGGCTACAATGAGCAGTTCTTC. It specifies CASSHTLAGGYNEQFF.

J is TRBJ2-2 and V is TRBV19, with D maybe TRBD2 (6 bases). Germline V gene sequence: CDR1 LNHDA, CDR2 SQIVND (reference sequence). With 2 bases removed from V and 9 bases from J, the gap between germline ends came to 16 bases. The length of the CDR3 is 15 residues. The CDR3: CASSIWGRERWELFF. The CDR3 DNA sequence: TGTGCCAGTAGTATATGGGGCCGGGAGCGGTGGGAGCTGTTTTTT.

This clone was seen a few times. The V gene is TRBV27, the J gene TRBJ2-1; 14 bases map to TRBD2. Germline trimming cut 5 bases from V and 4 bases from J; bases unmatched to any gene: 7. The CDR3 loop spans 17 amino acids. Germline assignment: CDR1 MNHEY and CDR2 SMNVEV (reference sequence). CDR3 bases: TGTGCCAGCAGTCCTCGGACTAGCGGGAGGAAATACAATGAGCAGTTCTTC. It codes for CASSPRTSGRKYNEQFF.

As for this clone: Other nucleotide sequences in the sample specify the same CDR3. The V gene is TRBV2, the J gene TRBJ2-2; perhaps TRBD1 as D (5 bases). The CDR3 runs 18 residues. V was trimmed by 0 bases and J by 5 bases, leaving 19 bases between them. The germline CDR1 and CDR2 sequences are SNHLY and FYNNEI. In nucleotides, the CDR3 is TGTGCCAGCAGTGAAGCAGGTCCAGGGTGGGGTCGGACCGGGGAGCTGTTTTTT. Translation gives CASSEAGPGWGRTGELFF.